One T cell receptor beta chain is described in this entry. Its target is unknown. The data were produced by immunoSEQ multiplex PCR, yet TCRdb's version contains in-frame clones alone and is incomplete. The sample holds around 170,000 clones; about nine tenths are singletons and the top ten take over 0.85%. These data come from a study of T cell responses to AZD1222 COVID-19 vaccine. Study results and caveats: With two AZD1222 doses given, Spike-specific TCR breadth and depth both rose. Close to half of all spike-specific TCRs reportedly target regions of the variants that are unmutated. CD4 TCRs linked to vaccination spanned spike, dominating at 160-218 and 743-854. White British people made up most donors, females outnumbered males, and clonal diversity was possibly underestimated.

Per germline, CDR1 MDHEN and CDR2 SYDVKM. V was shortened by 3 bases and J by 4 bases, with 13 bases between the two germline ends. This CDR3 is 15 amino acids long. The receptor was isolated from an adult in good health. The sample here was peripheral blood, taken on day 0 of AZD1222 vaccination. The chain employs TRBV28 and TRBJ1-5, with a weak D call TRBD1 (5 bases). CDR3 nucleotide sequence: TGTGCCAGCAGTTTGGAGGAAAGGGGTAATCAGCCCCAGCATTTT. The encoded protein is CASSLEERGNQPQHF.